Given below is one TCR beta chain in context. As yet, its antigen is unknown. Clones were read by immunoSEQ multiplex PCR, and TCRdb kept only the in-frame ones, dropping some. The sample consists of about 80,000 clones, roughly 84% of them appearing once. No infections or other immune events were documented during collection. The record originates from a study of identifying expanded T cells in peripheral blood. The study, taken as a whole, reports: Over approximately two and four weeks, about 17 and 20 clones changed, versus 1.2 between replicates. Approximately 2-week clone count variance significantly increased as total template count grew.

The CDR3 is 15 amino acids. Germline V CDR1 and CDR2: SGHRS, YFSETQ. Germline trimming cut 0 bases from V and 5 bases from J; bases unmatched to any gene: 7. Sequencing input: blood. The source of this sequence is a person aged 18 to 75 in good health. The V gene is TRBV5-1, the J gene TRBJ1-1; TRBD1 agrees at 7 bases. The CDR3 DNA follows: TGCGCCAGCAGCTTGGCGCAGGGGGGGGCTACTGAAGCTTTCTTT. This sequence encodes CASSLAQGGATEAFF.